This T cell receptor (beta chain) came from a study of blood T cells in healthy people across ages. Sample-barcoded 5' priming and a J-beta primer mix drove a second PCR of about 6 to 12 cycles. From the 5' RACE reads, TCRdb called clonotypes with MiXCR, one entry per CDR3 protein. This table holds about 760,000 distinct CDR3 sequences, roughly three fifths found once. The study drew donors from healthy Caucasian individuals in Russia aged about 6 to 90. Material: blood. The source is a man in his forties in good health.

The CDR3 DNA reads as TGCAGCGTTGTTAGCGGGGAATGGAATGAGCAGTTCTTC. Encoded protein: CSVVSGEWNEQFF. The chain couples TRBV29-1 to TRBJ2-1, with 8 positions matching TRBD2. This CDR3 is built from 13 residues. J lost 7 bases, V lost 4 bases, and 6 bases had no gene match. Germline assignment: CDR1 SQVTM and CDR2 ANQGSEA.